The entry below gives a single T cell receptor (beta chain) sequence along with its context. TCRdb's copy holds only in-frame clones and misses some; the assay was immunoSEQ multiplex PCR. The sample shows around 140,000 clones, 84% of them seen only once. The CDR3 extends over 13 amino acids. Per germline, CDR1 SGHRS and CDR2 YFSETQ. The V gene lost 6 bases and the J gene lost 4 bases, with 13 bases spanning the gap. The record originates from a study of blood T cell repertoires in COVID-19. This chain connects TRBV5-1 to TRBJ1-2, with a possible D match to TRBD1 (5 bases). Material: peripheral blood. The TCR originated in a human donor in a cohort sampled during active COVID-19. This CDR3 is CASKMDTGYGYTF. The CDR3 DNA follows: TGCGCCAGCAAAATGGACACCGGCTATGGCTACACCTTC. Together with reference TRBV5-1 and TRBJ1-2, the CDR3 gives the full variable domain: KAGVTQTPRYLIKTRGQQVTLSCSPISGHRSVSWYQQTPGQGLQFLFEYFSETQRNKGNFPGRFSGRQFSNSRSEMNVSTLELGDSALYLCASKMDTGYGYTFGSGTRLTVV.